The following is a TCR beta chain sequence with its context. From germline, CDR1 is SGHDT and CDR2 YYEEEE. The CDR3 runs to 18 residues. J gave up 0 bases and V 0 bases, and 9 bases lay outside the gene matches. The sample is drawn from a study of T cell changes during pregnancy in multiple sclerosis. Some clones are missing from TCRdb's copy, which holds only in-frame ones; the method was immunoSEQ multiplex PCR. This sample yields tens of thousands of clones, of which roughly 88% are seen a single time; 1.7% belongs to the top ten. Sample: peripheral blood, taken in the first trimester of pregnancy. The TCR was taken from a female donor with multiple sclerosis, enrolled in a pregnancy study. This chain connects TRBV5-6 to TRBJ2-4; 7 bases agree with TRBD2. CDR3 in amino acids: CASSLASGWPRAKNIQYF. The CDR3 DNA sequence: TGTGCCAGCAGCTTGGCTAGCGGTTGGCCTCGAGCCAAAAACATTCAGTACTTC.